This TCR beta chain stems from a study of cytomegalovirus exposure and HLA in healthy donors. Study-level background: In a later analysis, it was reported that the 110 or so validation repertoires had been produced on the same platform as the 690 or so repertoires belonging to the first cohort. The study's findings and limits: Subsequent analysis showed first-cohort TCR clusters tending to co-occur in 95 to 150 validation repertoires. Researchers reported that a few CMV-associated chains were confirmed in vitro as CMV antigen-specific.

The method was immunoSEQ multiplex PCR; TCRdb's version includes in-frame clones alone and lacks a portion of them. The repertoire holds tens of thousands of clones, with 89% as singletons. A word on this clone: Its antigen is unidentified.

This TCR derives from a woman aged 18-30 years in good health and CMV-seronegative. Sequenced material: PBMCs.

CDR3 nucleotides: TGTGCCAGCAGTTACTCCGGGGTTCAGAAGTACTTC. Translating gives CASSYSGVQKYF. The genes are TRBV6-6 and TRBJ2-7, with D perhaps matching TRBD2 (5 bases). The length of the CDR3 is 12 residues. Germline CDR1 MNHNY, CDR2 SVGAGI (reference sequence). The V gene lost 0 bases and the J gene lost 11 bases, with 11 bases spanning the gap.